These 3 T cell receptor beta chains share one sample of origin, sequenced in a study of a mutant IDH1 vaccine in newly diagnosed glioma. Sample time point: week 11, during vaccination. In every dose of vaccine, 300 ug of mutant IDH1 20-mer peptide was given alongside topical imiquimod. The repertoire was sequenced with immunoSEQ multiplex PCR; TCRdb's copy has only in-frame clones and lacks some. Of roughly 120,000 clones listed, 80% are singletons. Antigens of these TCRs are unknown. The sequences come from PBMCs, collected from a glioma patient whose treatment included an IDH1 peptide vaccine. The receptors originated from a man aged 35-49 years with glioma.

The rearrangement links TRBV18 to TRBJ2-2; possibly TRBD2 for D (6 bases). Germline loops: CDR1 KGHSH, CDR2 LQKENI. The CDR3 is made up of 17 amino acids. V was trimmed by 6 bases and J by 7 bases, leaving 24 bases between them. The CDR3 nucleotides read TGTGCCAGCTCCCCCATCGGGGACTCCATGAGGGGCGGGGAGCTGTTTTTT. Translating gives CASSPIGDSMRGGELFF.

The rearrangement links TRBV7-2 to TRBJ2-6; 9 nucleotides agree with TRBD1. Trimming at V came to 5 bases and at J to 0 bases, leaving 11 bases not matched to a gene. The CDR3 sequence is 19 residues long. From germline, CDR1 is SGHTA and CDR2 FQGNSA. The DNA of the CDR3 is TGTGCCAGCAGCCTTACTCGACAGGGGGTGGGCTCTGGGGCCAACGTCCTGACTTTC. As protein: CASSLTRQGVGSGANVLTF.

This chain uses TRBV30 with TRBJ1-2; D unresolved. The germline V and J ends were trimmed by 2 bases and 7 bases, with 14 bases remaining between them. The CDR3 extends over 13 amino acids. Germline V gives CDR1 GTSNPN, CDR2 SVGIG (reference sequence). The CDR3 sequence: CAWSIQPRPGYTF. DNA for the CDR3: TGTGCCTGGAGTATCCAACCTCGGCCTGGCTACACCTTC.